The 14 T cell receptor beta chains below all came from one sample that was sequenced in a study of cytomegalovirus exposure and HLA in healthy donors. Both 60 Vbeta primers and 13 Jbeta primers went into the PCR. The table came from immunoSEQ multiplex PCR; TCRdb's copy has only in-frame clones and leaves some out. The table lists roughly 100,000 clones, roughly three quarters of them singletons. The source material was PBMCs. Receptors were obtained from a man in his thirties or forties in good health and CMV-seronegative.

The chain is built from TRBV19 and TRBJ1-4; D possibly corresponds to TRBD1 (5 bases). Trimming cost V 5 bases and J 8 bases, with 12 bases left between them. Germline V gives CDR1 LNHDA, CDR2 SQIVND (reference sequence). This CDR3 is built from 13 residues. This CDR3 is CASSFGGAEKLFF. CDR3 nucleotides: TGTGCCAGTAGTTTCGGCGGGGCCGAAAAACTGTTTTTT.

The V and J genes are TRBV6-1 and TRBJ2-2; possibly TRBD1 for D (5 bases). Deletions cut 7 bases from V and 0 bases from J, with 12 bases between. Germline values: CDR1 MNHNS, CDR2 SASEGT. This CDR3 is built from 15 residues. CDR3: CASTPGFANTGELFF. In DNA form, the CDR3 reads TGTGCCAGCACCCCAGGGTTCGCGAACACCGGGGAGCTGTTTTTT.

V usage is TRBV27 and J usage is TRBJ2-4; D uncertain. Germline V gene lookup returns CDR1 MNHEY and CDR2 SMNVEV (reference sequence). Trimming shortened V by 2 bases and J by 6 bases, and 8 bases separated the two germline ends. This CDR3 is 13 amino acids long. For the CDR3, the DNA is TGTGCCAGCAGTTTAGCGCGTGGAAACATTCAGTACTTC. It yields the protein CASSLARGNIQYF.

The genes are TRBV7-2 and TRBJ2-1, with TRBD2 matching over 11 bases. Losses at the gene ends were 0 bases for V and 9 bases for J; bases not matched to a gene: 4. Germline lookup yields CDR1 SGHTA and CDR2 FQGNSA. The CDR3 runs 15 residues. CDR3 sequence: CASSLALAGVSEQFF. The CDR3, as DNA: TGTGCCAGCAGCTTAGCACTAGCGGGAGTAAGTGAGCAGTTCTTC. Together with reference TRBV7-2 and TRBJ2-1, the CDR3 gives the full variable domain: GAGVSQSPSNKVTEKGKDVELRCDPISGHTALYWYRQSLGQGLEFLIYFQGNSAPDKSGLPSDRFSAERTGGSVSTLTIQRTQQEDSAVYLCASSLALAGVSEQFFGPGTRLTVL.

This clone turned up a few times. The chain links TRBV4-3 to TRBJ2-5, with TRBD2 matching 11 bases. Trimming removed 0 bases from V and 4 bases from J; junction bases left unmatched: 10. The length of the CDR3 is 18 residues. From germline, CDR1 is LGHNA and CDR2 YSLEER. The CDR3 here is CASSQDPRLAGGLETQYF. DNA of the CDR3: TGCGCCAGCAGCCAAGATCCCCGCCTAGCGGGAGGATTAGAGACCCAGTACTTC.

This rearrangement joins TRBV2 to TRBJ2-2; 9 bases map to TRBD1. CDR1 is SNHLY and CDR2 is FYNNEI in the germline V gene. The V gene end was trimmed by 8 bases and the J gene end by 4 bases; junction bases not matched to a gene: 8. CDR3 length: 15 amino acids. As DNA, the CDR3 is TGTGCCAGCTCTAAGATGACAGGGGGCACCGGGGAGCTGTTTTTT. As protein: CASSKMTGGTGELFF.

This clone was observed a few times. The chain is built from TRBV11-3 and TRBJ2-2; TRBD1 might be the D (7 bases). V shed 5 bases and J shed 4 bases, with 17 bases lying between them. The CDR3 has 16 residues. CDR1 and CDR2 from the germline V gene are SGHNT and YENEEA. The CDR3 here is CASSPGWRDSTGELFF. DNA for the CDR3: TGTGCCAGCAGCCCAGGGTGGCGGGACAGCACCGGGGAGCTGTTTTTT.

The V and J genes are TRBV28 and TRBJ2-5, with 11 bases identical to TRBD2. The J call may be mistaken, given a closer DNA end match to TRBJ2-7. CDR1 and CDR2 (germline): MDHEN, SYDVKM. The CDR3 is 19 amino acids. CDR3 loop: CASSSAYLTSGTLNYEQYF. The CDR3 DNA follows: TGTGCCAGCAGTAGCGCCTATTTGACTAGCGGGACCCTTAATTACGAGCAGTACTTC.

This CDR3 reads CASNTGTNSGNTIYF. CDR3 DNA: TGTGCCAGCAATACCGGGACAAACTCTGGAAACACCATATATTTT. This chain links TRBV28 with TRBJ1-3; D may be TRBD1 (6 bases). The CDR3 is 15 residues long. V lost 7 bases and J 0 bases, leaving 13 bases between the germline ends. The V gene's germline CDR1 is MDHEN and CDR2 SYDVKM. The full variable domain, in which reference TRBV28 and TRBJ1-3 provide the parts outside the CDR3, is DVKVTQSSRYLVKRTGEKVFLECVQDMDHENMFWYRQDPGLGLRLIYFSYDVKMKEKGDIPEGYSVSREKKERFSLILESASTNQTSMYLCASNTGTNSGNTIYFGEGSWLTVV.

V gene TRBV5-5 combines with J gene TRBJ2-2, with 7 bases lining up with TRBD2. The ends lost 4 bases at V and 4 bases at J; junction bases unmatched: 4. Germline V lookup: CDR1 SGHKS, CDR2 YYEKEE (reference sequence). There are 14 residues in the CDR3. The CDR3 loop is CASSLTSVTGELFF. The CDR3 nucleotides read TGTGCCAGCAGCCTCACTAGCGTCACCGGGGAGCTGTTTTTT.

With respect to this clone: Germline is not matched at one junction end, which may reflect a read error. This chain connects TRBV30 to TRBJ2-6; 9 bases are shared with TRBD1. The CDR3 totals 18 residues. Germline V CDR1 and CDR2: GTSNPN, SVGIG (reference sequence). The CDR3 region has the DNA TGTGCCTGGACTGGTGAGGACAGGGGCCCCTCTGGGGCCAACGGCCTGACTTTC. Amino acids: CAWTGEDRGPSGANGLTF.

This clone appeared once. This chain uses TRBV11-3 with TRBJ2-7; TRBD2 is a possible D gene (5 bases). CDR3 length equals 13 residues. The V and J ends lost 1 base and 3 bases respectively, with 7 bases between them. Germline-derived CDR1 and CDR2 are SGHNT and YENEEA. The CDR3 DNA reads TGTGCCAGCAGCTTAGGGGAGAACTACGAGCAGTACTTC. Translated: CASSLGENYEQYF.

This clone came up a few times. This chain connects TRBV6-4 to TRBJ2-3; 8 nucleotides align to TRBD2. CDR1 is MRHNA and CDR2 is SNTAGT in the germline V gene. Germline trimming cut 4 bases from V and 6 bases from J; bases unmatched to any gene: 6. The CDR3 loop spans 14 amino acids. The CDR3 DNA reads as TGTGCCAGCAGTGGCGGCGGGAGGTACGATACGCAGTATTTT. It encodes CASSGGGRYDTQYF.

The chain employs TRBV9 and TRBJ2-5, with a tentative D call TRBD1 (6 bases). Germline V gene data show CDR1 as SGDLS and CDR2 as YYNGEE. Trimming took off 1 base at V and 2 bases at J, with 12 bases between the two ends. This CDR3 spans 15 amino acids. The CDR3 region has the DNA TGTGCCAGCAGCGTAACCGGGACAAGTCAAGAGACCCAGTACTTC. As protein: CASSVTGTSQETQYF.